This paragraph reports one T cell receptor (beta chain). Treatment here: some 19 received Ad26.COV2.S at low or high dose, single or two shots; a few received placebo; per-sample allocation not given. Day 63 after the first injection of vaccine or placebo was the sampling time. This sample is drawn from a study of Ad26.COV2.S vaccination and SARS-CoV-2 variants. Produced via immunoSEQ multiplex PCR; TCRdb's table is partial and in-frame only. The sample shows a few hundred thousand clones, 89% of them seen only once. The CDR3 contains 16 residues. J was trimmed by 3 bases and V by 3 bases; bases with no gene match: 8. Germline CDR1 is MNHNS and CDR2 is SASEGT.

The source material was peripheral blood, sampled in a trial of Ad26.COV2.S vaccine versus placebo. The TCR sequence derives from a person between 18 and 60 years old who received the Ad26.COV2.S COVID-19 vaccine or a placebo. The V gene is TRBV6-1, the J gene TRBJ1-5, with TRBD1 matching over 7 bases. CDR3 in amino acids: CASSDRQGVDNQPQHF. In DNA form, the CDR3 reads TGTGCCAGCAGTGATCGACAGGGAGTGGACAATCAGCCCCAGCATTTT.